This TCR beta chain was profiled in a study of shared clonotypes between healthy human individuals. Clones were read by immunoSEQ multiplex PCR, and TCRdb kept only the in-frame ones, dropping some. Of 2 million to 2.5 million clones listed, 85% to 95% are singletons. In regard to this clone: Its antigen is currently unknown. Other DNA sequences in this specimen translate into the identical CDR3.

Whole-study findings and limits: Tissue TCR repertoires likely differ from these blood-only repertoires. In several donors, 4.5% to 5.5% of naive CD4 clonotypes appeared in common.

The clonotype was recovered from a man younger than 35 in good health. Sequenced material: naive CD4+ T cells sorted from blood. Described subset: CD45RA+ positively selected.

CDR3 amino acids: CASSGQGAEKLFF. The CDR3 coding sequence is TGTGCCAGCAGTGGTCAGGGAGCCGAAAAACTGTTTTTT. V and J are TRBV6-1 and TRBJ1-4, with D perhaps matching TRBD1 (5 bases). The CDR3 is made up of 13 amino acids. Germline-derived CDR1 and CDR2 are MNHNS and SASEGT. Trimming stripped 4 bases from V and 8 bases from J, with 11 bases between.